The rows below give T cell receptor beta chains drawn from one sample of a study of blood T cell repertoires in COVID-19. Produced via immunoSEQ multiplex PCR; TCRdb's table is partial and in-frame only. The sample holds some 360,000 clones, more than 70% seen once. Sequenced: PBMCs or T cells enriched from blood (not recorded which). The receptors stem from a young woman who had been exposed to COVID-19. The CDR3 runs from the conserved cysteine through the conserved F or W. The D gene is left open where the match is weak.

D gene	J gene	V gene	CDR3 length	CDR3 protein	CDR3 DNA
.	TRBJ2-7	TRBV7-3	15	CASSLGRDPHYEQYF	TGTGCCAGCAGCTTAGGGCGGGACCCCCACTACGAGCAGTACTTC
TRBD1	TRBJ2-7	TRBV3-1/TRBV3-2	14	CASSFGTGRYEQYF	TGTGCCAGCAGCTTCGGGACAGGGCGCTACGAGCAGTACTTC
.	TRBJ1-2	TRBV23-1	15	CASSQPSTLNYGYTF	TGCGCCAGCAGTCAGCCGTCGACACTCAACTATGGCTACACCTTC
.	TRBJ2-2	TRBV28	15	CASSSGLQNTGELFF	TGTGCCAGCAGTTCGGGACTCCAGAACACCGGGGAGCTGTTTTTT
.	TRBJ1-2	TRBV28	13	CASSVGTNYGYTF	TGTGCCAGCAGTGTGGGCACCAACTATGGCTACACCTTC
TRBD1	TRBJ1-3	TRBV6-5	14	CASTHRGSGNTIYF	TGTGCCAGCACTCACAGGGGTTCTGGAAACACCATATATTTT
TRBD1	TRBJ1-5	TRBV28	16	CASSLRQGLGNQPQHF	TGTGCCAGCAGTTTACGACAGGGCCTCGGCAATCAGCCCCAGCATTTT
TRBD2	TRBJ2-3	TRBV28	14	CASSLGSGRGTQYF	TGTGCCAGCAGTTTAGGAAGCGGGAGGGGTACGCAGTATTTT
TRBD2	TRBJ2-7	TRBV18	19	CASSPTKGLAGGPTYEQYF	TGTGCCAGCTCACCTACTAAGGGACTAGCGGGAGGGCCCACCTACGAGCAGTACTTC
.	TRBJ1-5	TRBV20-1	15	CSASSGVGVNQPQHF	TGCAGTGCTAGTTCAGGCGTCGGGGTCAATCAGCCCCAGCATTTT
.	TRBJ1-5	TRBV7-6	15	CASSPGFNSNQPQHF	TGTGCCAGCAGCCCGGGATTCAACAGCAATCAGCCCCAGCATTTT
TRBD2	TRBJ2-7	TRBV11-1	16	CASSREGGGRIYEQYF	TGTGCCAGCAGCCGCGAAGGTGGCGGGAGGATCTACGAGCAGTACTTC
TRBD2	TRBJ2-7	TRBV6-2/TRBV6-3	15	CASSYRTSGSYEQYF	TGTGCCAGCAGTTACCGGACTAGCGGCTCCTACGAGCAGTACTTC
.	TRBJ2-5	TRBV30	14	CAWVGAQVLGTQYF	TGTGCCTGGGTTGGGGCGCAGGTATTGGGGACCCAGTACTTC
TRBD1	TRBJ1-5	TRBV6-1	15	CASSDKQGAGQPQHF	TGTGCCAGCAGTGACAAACAGGGGGCCGGACAGCCCCAGCATTTT
TRBD2	TRBJ2-1	TRBV30	16	CAWAGLAGASYNEQFF	TGTGCCTGGGCCGGACTAGCGGGTGCCTCCTACAATGAGCAGTTCTTC